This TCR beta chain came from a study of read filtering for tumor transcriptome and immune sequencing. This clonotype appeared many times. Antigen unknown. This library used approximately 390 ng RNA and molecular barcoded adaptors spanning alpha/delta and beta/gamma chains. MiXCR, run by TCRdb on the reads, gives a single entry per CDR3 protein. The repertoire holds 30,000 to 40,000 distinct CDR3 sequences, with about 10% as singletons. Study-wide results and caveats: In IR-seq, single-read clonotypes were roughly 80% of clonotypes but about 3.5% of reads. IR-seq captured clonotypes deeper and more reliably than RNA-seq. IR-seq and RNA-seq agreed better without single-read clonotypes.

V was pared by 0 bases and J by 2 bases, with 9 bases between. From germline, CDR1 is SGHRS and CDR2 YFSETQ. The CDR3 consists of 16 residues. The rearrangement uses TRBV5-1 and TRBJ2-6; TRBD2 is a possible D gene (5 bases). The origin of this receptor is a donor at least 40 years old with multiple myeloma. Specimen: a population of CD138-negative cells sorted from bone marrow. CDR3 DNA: TGCGCCAGCAGCTTGGCGCCGGGGACTGGGGCCAACGTCCTGACTTTC. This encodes CASSLAPGTGANVLTF.